This TCR beta chain was sequenced in a study of radiation and T cells in renal cell carcinoma. The method was immunoSEQ multiplex PCR; TCRdb's version includes in-frame clones alone and lacks a portion of them. The table has about 88,000 clones, approximately 86% seen once. Time point defined: baseline pretreatment blood. Treatment meaning: 15 Gy SBRT to primary tumor, nephrectomy 4 weeks later. Comments on this clone: Its antigen is unknown.

Study results and caveats: Baseline intratumoral clonotype presence is unknown without pretreatment biopsies.

The CDR3 sequence is 15 residues long. J gave up 4 bases and V 3 bases, and 7 bases lay outside the gene matches. Germline CDR1 and CDR2: SEHNR and FQNEAQ (reference sequence). The chain couples TRBV7-9 to TRBJ1-2; 8 positions agree with TRBD1. The sample here was blood, taken from a patient whose treatment included radiotherapy and nephrectomy. This TCR was sampled from a middle-aged man with renal cell carcinoma. The CDR3 nucleotides are TGTGCCAGCAGCTTGAGTAGTCAGGGGGCCTATGGCTACACCTTC. Translation: CASSLSSQGAYGYTF.